The 16 T cell receptor beta chains in this list originate from one sample, sequenced in a study of blood T cell repertoires in COVID-19. This table comes from immunoSEQ multiplex PCR, and its TCRdb copy is limited to in-frame clones, with some not included. The top ten hold approximately 14% of the sample, which has approximately 290,000 clones, around 82% seen once. Input material: peripheral blood. These receptors were taken from a person aged 70 to 79 with COVID-19, enrolled during active disease.

The chain's CDR3 is CAISQGQGITGELFF. DNA for the CDR3: TGTGCCATCAGCCAAGGACAGGGAATCACCGGGGAGCTGTTTTTT. J is TRBJ2-2 and V is TRBV10-3; the match to TRBD1 covers 8 bases. The V gene end was trimmed by 6 bases and the J gene end by 4 bases; junction bases not matched to a gene: 7. Per germline, CDR1 ENHRY and CDR2 SYGVKD. The CDR3 loop spans 15 amino acids.

The chain carries TRBV6-5 and TRBJ2-7, with D possibly TRBD2 on 5 matching bases. With 9 bases removed from V and 0 bases from J, the gap between germline ends came to 15 bases. The V gene's germline CDR1 is MNHEY and CDR2 SVGAGI. This CDR3 has 14 amino acids. The CDR3 spells CASSGVSGSYEQYF. CDR3 coding DNA: TGTGCCAGTTCCGGGGTTTCGGGCTCCTACGAGCAGTACTTC.

The chain couples TRBV4-1 to TRBJ2-3; 7 nucleotides match TRBD2. Unmatched junction bases numbered 10, after V lost 5 bases and J lost 8 bases. Germline CDR1 MGHRA, CDR2 YSYEKL. CDR3 length: 14 residues. CDR3 sequence reads: CASSEGEGRSTQYF. CDR3 bases: TGCGCCAGCAGCGAAGGGGAGGGTCGGAGTACGCAGTATTTT.

The rearrangement uses TRBV2 and TRBJ2-5; D not certain. Between the trimmed V and J ends, which lost 7 bases and 5 bases, there was a span of 8 bases. Germline CDR1 and CDR2: SNHLY and FYNNEI. This CDR3 comprises 11 residues. The CDR3 protein is CASMLLETQYF. CDR3 nucleotide sequence: TGTGCCAGCATGTTACTCGAGACCCAGTACTTC.

The V and J genes are TRBV3-1 (or the pseudogene TRBV3-2) and TRBJ2-7; no clear D. There are 14 residues in the CDR3. The germline V gene has CDR1 LGHDT and CDR2 YNNKEL (reference sequence). Trimming pared 1 base from V and 0 bases from J, leaving 7 bases between. CDR3: CASSQVRSSYEQYF. DNA for the CDR3: TGTGCCAGCAGCCAAGTAAGGAGCTCCTACGAGCAGTACTTC.

This rearrangement joins TRBV29-1 to TRBJ1-1; perhaps TRBD1 as D (5 bases). Germline CDR1 is SQVTM and CDR2 is ANQGSEA. This CDR3 spans 13 amino acids. V lost 6 bases and J lost 2, with 13 bases in between. CDR3 amino acids: CSVTWGENTEAFF. The CDR3 DNA reads as TGCAGCGTCACCTGGGGGGAAAACACTGAAGCTTTCTTT.

The chain couples TRBV2 to TRBJ1-3; TRBD1 agrees at 11 bases. The CDR3 covers 15 residues. The V gene's germline CDR1 is SNHLY and CDR2 FYNNEI. V lost 6 bases to trimming and J lost 7 bases; unmatched junction nucleotides: 8. CDR3 in DNA: TGTGCCAGCAGAGGACAGGGGGCGAATTTTAACACCATATATTTT. It is translated as CASRGQGANFNTIYF.

This chain uses TRBV28 with TRBJ1-1; D gene uncertain. Germline V gene data show CDR1 as MDHEN and CDR2 as SYDVKM. The CDR3 has 11 amino acids. V gave up 2 bases and J gave up 11 bases, with 9 bases separating them. This CDR3 reads CASSLRVSAFF. The DNA of the CDR3 is TGTGCCAGCAGTTTACGGGTGTCGGCTTTCTTT.

The chain links TRBV5-6 to TRBJ2-1; tentative D call: TRBD2 (5 bases). The CDR3 extends over 17 amino acids. CDR1 is SGHDT, CDR2 YYEEEE, per germline. With 3 bases removed from V and 9 bases from J, the gap between germline ends came to 25 bases. The CDR3 protein is CASSSGLPNGPLGEQFF. The CDR3 bases are TGTGCCAGCAGCTCAGGACTCCCAAACGGGCCCTTGGGTGAGCAGTTCTTC.

There are a few counts of this clone. The chain combines TRBV2 with TRBJ1-2; D might be TRBD1 (5 bases). CDR1 is SNHLY, CDR2 FYNNEI, per germline. This CDR3 comprises 13 residues. V gave up 4 bases and J gave up 6 bases, with 12 bases separating them. CDR3 region: CASSGRGGHGYTF. The CDR3 nucleotides are TGTGCCAGCAGTGGGCGGGGCGGCCATGGCTACACCTTC.

The rearrangement joins TRBV15 to TRBJ2-3; TRBD2 matches 7 bases. V lost 8 bases to trimming and J lost 2 bases; unmatched junction nucleotides: 7. CDR3 size: 14 residues. From germline, CDR1 is LNHNV and CDR2 YYDKDF (reference sequence). In nucleotides, the CDR3 is TGTGCCACCTCAAGCGGGGCCTACACAGATACGCAGTATTTT. Translation gives CATSSGAYTDTQYF.

V gene TRBV5-5 combines with J gene TRBJ2-3; a possible D gene is TRBD1 (6 bases). The CDR3 is 14 amino acids. V was cut by 2 bases and J by 3 bases, with 10 bases left in between. Germline assignment: CDR1 SGHKS and CDR2 YYEKEE (reference sequence). The CDR3 bases are TGTGCCAGCAGCTTAGGGGGTATGACAGATACGCAGTATTTT. Translating gives CASSLGGMTDTQYF.

The chain has TRBV7-3 and TRBJ2-3; D perhaps matches TRBD2 (6 bases). Trimming cost V 1 base and J 4 bases, with 9 bases left between them. CDR1 and CDR2 (germline): SGHTA, FQGTGA. The CDR3 runs 14 residues. CDR3 loop: CASSLSLAADTQYF. CDR3 sequence (DNA): TGTGCCAGCAGCTTAAGTTTAGCGGCAGATACGCAGTATTTT.

The CDR3 loop reads CASSQNRGRVDGYTF. Here the CDR3 DNA reads TGTGCCAGCAGCCAGAACAGGGGGCGAGTGGATGGCTACACCTTC. The J gene is TRBJ1-2, the V gene TRBV14; 9 bases match TRBD1. The CDR3 runs to 15 residues. The V and J ends lost 3 bases and 6 bases, in that order; junction bases with no gene match: 8. The germline gives CDR1 SGHDN, CDR2 FVKESK.

The table lists this clone with a count of one. V is TRBV15 and J is TRBJ1-4; 7 bases agree with TRBD1. With 5 bases clipped from V and 6 bases from J, the junction kept 12 bases outside the gene matches. The length of the CDR3 is 16 residues. Germline CDR1 LNHNV, CDR2 YYDKDF (reference sequence). The CDR3 region has the DNA TGTGCCACCAGCGGTGGCGGCCAGGGGGGTTATGAAAAACTGTTTTTT. This encodes CATSGGGQGGYEKLFF.

CDR3 sequence reads: CASSKSDAYNEQFF. In DNA, the CDR3 is TGTGCCAGCAGCAAAAGCGATGCCTACAATGAGCAGTTCTTC. This chain uses TRBV28 with TRBJ2-1; no firm D call. The CDR3 is 14 residues long. The germline CDR1 and CDR2 sequences are MDHEN and SYDVKM. V was trimmed by 6 bases and J by 2 bases, leaving 11 bases between them.